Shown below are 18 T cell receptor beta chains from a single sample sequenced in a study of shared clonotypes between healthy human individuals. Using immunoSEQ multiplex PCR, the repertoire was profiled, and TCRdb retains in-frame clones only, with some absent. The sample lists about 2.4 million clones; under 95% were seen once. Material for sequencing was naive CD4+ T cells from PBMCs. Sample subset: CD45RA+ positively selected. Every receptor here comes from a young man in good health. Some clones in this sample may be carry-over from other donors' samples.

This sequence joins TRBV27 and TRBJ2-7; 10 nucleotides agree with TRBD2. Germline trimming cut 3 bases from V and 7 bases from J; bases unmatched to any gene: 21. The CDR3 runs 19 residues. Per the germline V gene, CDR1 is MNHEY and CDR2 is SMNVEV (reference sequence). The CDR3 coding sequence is TGTGCCAGCAGTTTCCTCCCAGCGGGGGGGACATCCGGGCTCTGGGAGCAGTACTTC. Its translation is CASSFLPAGGTSGLWEQYF.

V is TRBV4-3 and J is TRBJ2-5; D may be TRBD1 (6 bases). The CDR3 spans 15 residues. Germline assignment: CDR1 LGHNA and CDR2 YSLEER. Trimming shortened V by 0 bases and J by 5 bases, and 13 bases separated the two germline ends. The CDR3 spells CASSQDGRGAETQYF. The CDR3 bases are TGCGCCAGCAGCCAAGATGGCAGGGGCGCGGAGACCCAGTACTTC.

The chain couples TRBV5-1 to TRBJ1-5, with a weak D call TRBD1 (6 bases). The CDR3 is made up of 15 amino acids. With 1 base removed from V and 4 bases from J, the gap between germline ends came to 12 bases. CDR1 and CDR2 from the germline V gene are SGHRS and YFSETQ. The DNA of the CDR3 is TGCGCCAGCAGCTTGCTTGGACAGCTTAATCAGCCCCAGCATTTT. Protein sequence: CASSLLGQLNQPQHF. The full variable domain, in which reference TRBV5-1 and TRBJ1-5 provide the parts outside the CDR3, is KAGVTQTPRYLIKTRGQQVTLSCSPISGHRSVSWYQQTPGQGLQFLFEYFSETQRNKGNFPGRFSGRQFSNSRSEMNVSTLELGDSALYLCASSLLGQLNQPQHFGDGTRLSIL.

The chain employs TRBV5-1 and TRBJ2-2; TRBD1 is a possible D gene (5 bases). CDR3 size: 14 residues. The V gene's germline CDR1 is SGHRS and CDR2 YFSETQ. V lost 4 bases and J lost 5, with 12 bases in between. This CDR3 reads CASSQQGTTGELFF. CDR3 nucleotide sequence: TGCGCCAGCAGCCAGCAGGGTACGACCGGGGAGCTGTTTTTT. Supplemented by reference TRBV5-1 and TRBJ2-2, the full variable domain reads KAGVTQTPRYLIKTRGQQVTLSCSPISGHRSVSWYQQTPGQGLQFLFEYFSETQRNKGNFPGRFSGRQFSNSRSEMNVSTLELGDSALYLCASSQQGTTGELFFGEGSRLTVL.

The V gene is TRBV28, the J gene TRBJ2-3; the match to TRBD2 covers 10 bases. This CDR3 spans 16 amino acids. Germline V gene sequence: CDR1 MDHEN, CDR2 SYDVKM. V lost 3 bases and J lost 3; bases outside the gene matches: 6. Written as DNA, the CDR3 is TGTGCCAGCAGTTTCCTAGCGGGAGTTAGGACAGATACGCAGTATTTT. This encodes CASSFLAGVRTDTQYF.

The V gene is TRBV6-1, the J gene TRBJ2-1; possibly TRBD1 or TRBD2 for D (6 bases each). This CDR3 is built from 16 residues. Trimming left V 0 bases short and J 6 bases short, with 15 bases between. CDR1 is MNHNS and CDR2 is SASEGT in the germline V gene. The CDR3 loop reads CASSEAWRDTTNEQFF. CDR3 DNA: TGTGCCAGCAGTGAAGCGTGGCGGGACACTACCAATGAGCAGTTCTTC.

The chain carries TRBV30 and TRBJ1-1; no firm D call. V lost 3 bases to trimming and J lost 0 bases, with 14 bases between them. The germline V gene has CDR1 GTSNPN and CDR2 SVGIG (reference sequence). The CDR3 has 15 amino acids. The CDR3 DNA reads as TGTGCCTGGAGCGGACCTAATTACCTGAACACTGAAGCTTTCTTT. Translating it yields CAWSGPNYLNTEAFF.

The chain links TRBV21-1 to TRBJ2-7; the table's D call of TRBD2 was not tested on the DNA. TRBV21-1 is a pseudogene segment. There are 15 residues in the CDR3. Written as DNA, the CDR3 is TGTGCCAGCAGCAAAGCGGTAGCGGGAGAATGTCGGCGGTACTTC. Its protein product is CASSKAVAGECRRYF.

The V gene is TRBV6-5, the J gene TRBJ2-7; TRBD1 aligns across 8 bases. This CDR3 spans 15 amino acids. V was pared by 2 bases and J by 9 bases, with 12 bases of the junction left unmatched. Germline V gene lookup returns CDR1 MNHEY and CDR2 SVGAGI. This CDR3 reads CASSYPGTGRLWQYF. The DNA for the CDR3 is TGTGCCAGCAGTTACCCCGGGACAGGTCGTCTGTGGCAGTACTTC.

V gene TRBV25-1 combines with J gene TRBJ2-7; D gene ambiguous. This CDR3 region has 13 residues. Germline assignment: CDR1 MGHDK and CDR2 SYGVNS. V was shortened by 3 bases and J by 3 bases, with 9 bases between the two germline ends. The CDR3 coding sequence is TGTGCCAGCAGTGATGGCTCGCTCTACGAGCAGTACTTC. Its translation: CASSDGSLYEQYF.

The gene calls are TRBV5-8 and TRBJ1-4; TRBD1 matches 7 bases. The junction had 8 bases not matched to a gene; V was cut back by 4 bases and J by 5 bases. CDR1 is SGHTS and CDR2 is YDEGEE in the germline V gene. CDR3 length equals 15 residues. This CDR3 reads CASSPGQVGNEKLFF. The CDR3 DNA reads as TGTGCCAGCAGCCCTGGACAGGTTGGGAATGAAAAACTGTTTTTT.

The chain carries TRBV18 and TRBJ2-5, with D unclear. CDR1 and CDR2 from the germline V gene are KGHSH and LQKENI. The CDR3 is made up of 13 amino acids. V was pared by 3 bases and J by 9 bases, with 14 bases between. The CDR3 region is CASSPPSESPQYF. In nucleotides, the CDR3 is TGTGCCAGCTCACCCCCTAGTGAAAGCCCCCAGTACTTC.

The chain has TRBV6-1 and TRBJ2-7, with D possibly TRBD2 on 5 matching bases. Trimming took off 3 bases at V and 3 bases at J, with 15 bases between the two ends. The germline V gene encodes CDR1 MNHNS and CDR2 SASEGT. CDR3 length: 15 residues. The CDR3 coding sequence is TGTGCCAGCAGTGAGTCTGCTTTTGGGAGCTACGAGCAGTACTTC. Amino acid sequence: CASSESAFGSYEQYF.

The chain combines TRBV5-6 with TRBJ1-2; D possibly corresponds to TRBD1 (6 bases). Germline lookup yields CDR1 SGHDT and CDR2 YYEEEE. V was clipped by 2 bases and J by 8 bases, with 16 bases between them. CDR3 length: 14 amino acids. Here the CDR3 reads CASSFQGDGGGYTF. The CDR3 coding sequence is TGTGCCAGCAGCTTTCAAGGGGATGGGGGCGGCTACACCTTC. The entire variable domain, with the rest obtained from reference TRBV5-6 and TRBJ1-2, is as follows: DAGVTQSPTHLIKTRGQQVTLRCSPKSGHDTVSWYQQALGQGPQFIFQYYEEEERQRGNFPDRFSGHQFPNYSSELNVNALLLGDSALYLCASSFQGDGGGYTFGSGTRLTVV.

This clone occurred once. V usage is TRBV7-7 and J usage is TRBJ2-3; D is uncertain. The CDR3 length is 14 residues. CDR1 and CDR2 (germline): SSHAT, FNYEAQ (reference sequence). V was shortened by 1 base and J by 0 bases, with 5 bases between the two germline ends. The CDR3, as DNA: TGTGCCAGCAGCTTAGGGCCTAGCACAGATACGCAGTATTTT. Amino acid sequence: CASSLGPSTDTQYF.

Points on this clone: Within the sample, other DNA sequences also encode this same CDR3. The CDR3 DNA follows: TGTGCCAGCAGCGCCGAAGGACTATACGAGCAGTACTTC. It encodes CASSAEGLYEQYF. The rearrangement links TRBV9 to TRBJ2-7; D might be TRBD2 (6 bases). Germline V CDR1 and CDR2: SGDLS, YYNGEE. Trimming removed 3 bases from V and 4 bases from J, with 11 bases in between. The CDR3 runs to 13 residues.

The CDR3 reads CASSEAHKNYGYTF. Here the CDR3 DNA reads TGTGCCAGCAGTGAAGCACATAAAAACTATGGCTACACCTTC. The genes are TRBV6-1 and TRBJ1-2, with D unresolved. This CDR3 is built from 14 residues. V was pared by 0 bases and J by 2 bases, with 7 bases between. Germline V gene lookup returns CDR1 MNHNS and CDR2 SASEGT.

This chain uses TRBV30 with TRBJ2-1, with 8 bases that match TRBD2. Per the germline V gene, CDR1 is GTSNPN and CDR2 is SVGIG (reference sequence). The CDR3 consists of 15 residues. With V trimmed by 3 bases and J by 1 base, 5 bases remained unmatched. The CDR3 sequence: CAWSLLAESYNEQFF. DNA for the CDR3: TGTGCCTGGAGCTTACTAGCGGAGTCCTACAATGAGCAGTTCTTC. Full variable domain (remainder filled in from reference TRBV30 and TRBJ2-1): SQTIHQWPATLVQPVGSPLSLECTVEGTSNPNLYWYRQAAGRGLQLLFYSVGIGQISSEVPQNLSASRPQDRQFILSSKKLLLSDSGFYLCAWSLLAESYNEQFFGPGTRLTVL.